The next 2 T cell receptor beta chains were all read from a single sample in a study of shared clonotypes between healthy human individuals. Profiling relied on immunoSEQ multiplex PCR, and the TCRdb table lists in-frame clones only, not all of them. The table lists around 2,100,000 clones, around 96% of them singletons. Positively selected for CCR7, the CD45RO-negative cells used as naive CD8 cells excluded terminally differentiated effector memory CD45RA+ cells. Sequenced input: naive CD8+ T cells sorted from blood. These receptors all come from a man aged 18 to 30 in good health.

CDR3 residues: CASSLSLDNEQFF. The DNA of the CDR3 is TGTGCCAGCAGCCTAAGCCTTGACAATGAGCAGTTCTTC. The V and J genes are TRBV7-9 and TRBJ2-1, with unresolved D. The V end was cut by 5 bases, the J end by 5 bases, with 10 bases between. Germline values: CDR1 SEHNR, CDR2 FQNEAQ (reference sequence). This CDR3 has 13 amino acids.

The rearrangement joins TRBV11-2 to TRBJ2-3; TRBD2 matches 7 bases. Germline V gives CDR1 SGHAT, CDR2 FQNNGV. The CDR3 totals 15 residues. Trimming cost V 8 bases and J 9 bases; bases outside gene matches: 17. CDR3 sequence reads: CASGGDGSSGSTQYF. The DNA of the CDR3 is TGTGCCAGCGGGGGGGACGGGAGTAGTGGAAGCACGCAGTATTTT.